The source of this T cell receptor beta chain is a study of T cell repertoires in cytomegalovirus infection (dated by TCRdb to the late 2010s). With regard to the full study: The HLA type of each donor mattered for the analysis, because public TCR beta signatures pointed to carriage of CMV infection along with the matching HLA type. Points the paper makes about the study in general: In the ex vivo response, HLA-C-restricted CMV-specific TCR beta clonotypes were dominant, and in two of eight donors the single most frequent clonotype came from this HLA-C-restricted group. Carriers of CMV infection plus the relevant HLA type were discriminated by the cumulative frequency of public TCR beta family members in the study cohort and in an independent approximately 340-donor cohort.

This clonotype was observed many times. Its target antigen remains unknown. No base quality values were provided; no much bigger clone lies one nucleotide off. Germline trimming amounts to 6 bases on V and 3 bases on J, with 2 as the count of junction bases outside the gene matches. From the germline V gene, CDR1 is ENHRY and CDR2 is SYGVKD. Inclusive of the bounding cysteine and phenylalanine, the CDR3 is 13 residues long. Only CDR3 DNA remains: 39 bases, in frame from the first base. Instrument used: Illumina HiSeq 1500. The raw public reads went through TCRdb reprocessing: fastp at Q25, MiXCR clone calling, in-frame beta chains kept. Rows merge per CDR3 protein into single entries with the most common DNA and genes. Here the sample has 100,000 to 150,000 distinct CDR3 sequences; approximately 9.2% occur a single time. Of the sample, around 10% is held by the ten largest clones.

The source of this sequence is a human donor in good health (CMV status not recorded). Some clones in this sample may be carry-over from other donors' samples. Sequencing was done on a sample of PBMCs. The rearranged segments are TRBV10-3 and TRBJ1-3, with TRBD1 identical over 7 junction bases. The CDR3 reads CAIRGTDGNTIYF. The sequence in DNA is TGTGCCATCAGGGGGACAGATGGAAACACCATATATTTT.